One and the same sample provided the 3 T cell receptor beta chains below, sequenced in a study of neurological immune-mediated disorders. Time point noted: longitudinal time-point 2. TCRdb re-derived calls from the 5' RACE reads in MiXCR, one entry per CDR3 protein. The repertoire holds some 60,000 distinct CDR3 sequences, with roughly 9.8% as singletons. Input material: PBMCs. The receptor set was obtained from a man aged 25 to 40 in good health.

This clonotype was seen at least ten times. This CDR3 reads CASSLAYPRGRTGELFF. The DNA for the CDR3 is TGTGCCAGCAGCTTAGCTTATCCAAGGGGGCGCACCGGGGAGCTGTTTTTT. The chain uses TRBV7-6 and TRBJ2-2; TRBD1 matches at 7 bases. Germline V gene lookup returns CDR1 SGHVS and CDR2 FNYEAQ. This CDR3 is built from 17 residues. V shed 0 bases and J 4 bases; nucleotides not matched to a gene: 8.

This clonotype has a count of ten or more. Written as DNA, the CDR3 is TGCAGCGTTGCCCCGGACAGGGTACAAACTGAAGCTTTCTTT. It encodes CSVAPDRVQTEAFF. The V call is TRBV29-1, the J call TRBJ1-1, with 8 positions matching TRBD1. J gave up 5 bases and V 4 bases, and 9 bases lay outside the gene matches. This CDR3 comprises 14 residues. In germline, CDR1 is SQVTM, CDR2 ANQGSEA.

This clonotype was counted many times. This chain links TRBV7-2 with TRBJ1-4; no clear D. The CDR3 runs to 15 residues. V was shortened by 2 bases and J by 7 bases, with 14 bases between the two germline ends. From germline, CDR1 is SGHTA and CDR2 FQGNSA. The CDR3 DNA reads as TGTGCCAGCAGCTTAAGAATTACATCGGGTGAAAAACTGTTTTTT. This encodes CASSLRITSGEKLFF.